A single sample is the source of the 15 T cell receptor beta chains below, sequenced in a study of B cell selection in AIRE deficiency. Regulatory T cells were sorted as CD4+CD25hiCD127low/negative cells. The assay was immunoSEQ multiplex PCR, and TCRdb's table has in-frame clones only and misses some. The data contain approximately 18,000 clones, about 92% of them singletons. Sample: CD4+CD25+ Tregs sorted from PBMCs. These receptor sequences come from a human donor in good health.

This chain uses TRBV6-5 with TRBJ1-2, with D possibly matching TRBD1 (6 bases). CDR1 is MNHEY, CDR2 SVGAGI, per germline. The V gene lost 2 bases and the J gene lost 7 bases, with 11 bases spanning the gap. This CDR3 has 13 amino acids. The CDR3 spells CASSYTGRGGYTF. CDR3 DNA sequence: TGTGCCAGCAGTTACACAGGGAGGGGTGGCTACACCTTC.

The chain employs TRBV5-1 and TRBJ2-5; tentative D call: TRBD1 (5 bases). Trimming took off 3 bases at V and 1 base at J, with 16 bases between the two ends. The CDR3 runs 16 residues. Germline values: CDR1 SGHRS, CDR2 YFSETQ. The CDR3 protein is CASSSTPTGPQETQYF. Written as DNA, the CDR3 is TGCGCCAGCAGCTCTACTCCTACAGGACCCCAAGAGACCCAGTACTTC.

The CDR3 sequence is CASSYSVDAGNTIYF. Written as DNA, the CDR3 is TGTGCCAGCAGTTATTCGGTGGATGCTGGAAACACCATATATTTT. V usage is TRBV6-5 and J usage is TRBJ1-3, with D unclear. The V end was cut by 3 bases, the J end by 2 bases, with 11 bases between. CDR1 MNHEY and CDR2 SVGAGI come from the germline V gene. The CDR3 is 15 residues long.

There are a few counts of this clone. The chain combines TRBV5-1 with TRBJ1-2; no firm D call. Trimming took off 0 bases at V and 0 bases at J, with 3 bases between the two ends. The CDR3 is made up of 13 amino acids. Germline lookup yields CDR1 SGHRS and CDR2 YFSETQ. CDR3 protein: CASSLDPNYGYTF. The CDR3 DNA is TGCGCCAGCAGCTTGGATCCTAACTATGGCTACACCTTC.

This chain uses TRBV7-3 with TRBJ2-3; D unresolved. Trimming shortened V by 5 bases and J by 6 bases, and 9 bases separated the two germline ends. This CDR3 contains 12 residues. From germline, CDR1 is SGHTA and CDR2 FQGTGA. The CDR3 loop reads CASSPNMDTQYF. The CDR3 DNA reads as TGTGCCAGCAGCCCAAACATGGATACGCAGTATTTT.

The CDR3 loop reads CASSDPPQGHYGYTF. The CDR3 DNA reads as TGCGCCAGCAGTGATCCACCTCAGGGGCACTATGGCTACACCTTC. This chain connects TRBV10-2 to TRBJ1-2, with TRBD1 as a possible D gene (6 bases). V lost 3 bases, J lost 3 bases, and 14 bases lay in between. Germline V gives CDR1 WSHSY, CDR2 SAAADI. CDR3 length: 15 residues.

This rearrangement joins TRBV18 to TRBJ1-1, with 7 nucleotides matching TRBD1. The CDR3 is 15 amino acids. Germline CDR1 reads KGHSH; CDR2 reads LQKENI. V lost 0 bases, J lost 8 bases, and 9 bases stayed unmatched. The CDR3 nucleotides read TGTGCCAGCTCACCACCTGGGACAGTTATATTCGAAGCTTTCTTT. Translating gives CASSPPGTVIFEAFF.

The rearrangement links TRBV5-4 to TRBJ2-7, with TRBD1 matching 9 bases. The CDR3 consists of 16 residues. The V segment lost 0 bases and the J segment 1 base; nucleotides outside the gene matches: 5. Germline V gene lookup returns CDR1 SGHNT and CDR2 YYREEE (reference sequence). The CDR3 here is CASSLDGTGLSYEQYF. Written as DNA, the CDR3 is TGTGCCAGCAGCTTGGACGGGACAGGGTTGTCCTACGAGCAGTACTTC.

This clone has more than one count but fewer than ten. The CDR3: CASSSQGWNTEAFF. In nucleotides, the CDR3 is TGTGCCAGCAGCTCTCAGGGTTGGAACACTGAAGCTTTCTTT. The chain joins TRBV7-2 to TRBJ1-1; possibly TRBD1 for D (5 bases). Germline CDR1 reads SGHTA; CDR2 reads FQGNSA. Deletions cut 4 bases from V and 1 base from J, with 10 bases between. This CDR3 has 14 residues.

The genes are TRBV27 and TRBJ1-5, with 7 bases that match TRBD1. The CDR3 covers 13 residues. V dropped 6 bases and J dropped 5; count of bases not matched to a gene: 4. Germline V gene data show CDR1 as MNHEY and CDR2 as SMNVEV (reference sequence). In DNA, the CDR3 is TGTGCCAGCAGCCAAGGGGGCCATCAGCCCCAGCATTTT. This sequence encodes CASSQGGHQPQHF.

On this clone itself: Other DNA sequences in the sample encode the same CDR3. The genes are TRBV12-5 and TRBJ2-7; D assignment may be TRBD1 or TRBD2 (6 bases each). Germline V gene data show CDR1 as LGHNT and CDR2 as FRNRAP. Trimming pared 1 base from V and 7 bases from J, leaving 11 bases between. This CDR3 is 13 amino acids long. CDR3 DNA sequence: TGTGCTAGTGGTTTGGACACAGGGAGGGAGCAGTACTTC. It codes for CASGLDTGREQYF.

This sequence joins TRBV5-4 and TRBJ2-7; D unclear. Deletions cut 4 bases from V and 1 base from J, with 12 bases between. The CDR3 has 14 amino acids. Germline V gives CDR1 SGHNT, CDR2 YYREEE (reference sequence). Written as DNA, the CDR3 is TGTGCCAGCAGCCCATGGCCGGATTCCTACGAGCAGTACTTC. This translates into CASSPWPDSYEQYF.

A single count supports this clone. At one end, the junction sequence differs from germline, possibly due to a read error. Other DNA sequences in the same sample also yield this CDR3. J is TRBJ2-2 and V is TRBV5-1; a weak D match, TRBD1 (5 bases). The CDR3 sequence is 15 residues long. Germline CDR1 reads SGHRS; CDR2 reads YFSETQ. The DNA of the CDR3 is TGTGCCAGCAGCTTCCCAACAGGGAACACCGGGGAGCTGTTTTTT. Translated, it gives CASSFPTGNTGELFF.

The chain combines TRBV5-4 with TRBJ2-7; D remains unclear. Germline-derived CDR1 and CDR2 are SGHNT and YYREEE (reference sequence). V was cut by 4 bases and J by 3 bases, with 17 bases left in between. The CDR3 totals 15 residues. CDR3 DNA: TGTGCCAGCAGCCATGGTGGTACACAGAACTACGAGCAGTACTTC. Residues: CASSHGGTQNYEQYF. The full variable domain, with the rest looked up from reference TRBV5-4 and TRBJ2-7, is ETGVTQSPTHLIKTRGQQVTLRCSSQSGHNTVSWYQQALGQGPQFIFQYYREEENGRGNFPPRFSGLQFPNYSSELNVNALELDDSALYLCASSHGGTQNYEQYFGPGTRLTVT.

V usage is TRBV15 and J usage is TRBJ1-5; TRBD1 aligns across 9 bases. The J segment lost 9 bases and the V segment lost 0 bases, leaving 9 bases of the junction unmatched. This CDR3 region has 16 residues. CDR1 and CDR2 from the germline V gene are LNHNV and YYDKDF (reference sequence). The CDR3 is CATSRDISGQGLPQHF. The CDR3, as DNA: TGTGCCACCAGCAGAGATATTTCGGGACAGGGACTGCCCCAGCATTTT.